Listed here are 24 T cell receptor beta chains from one sample, sequenced in a study of blood T cell repertoires in COVID-19. TCRdb keeps only in-frame clones here, not all; method: immunoSEQ multiplex PCR. The sample holds about 90,000 clones, approximately 90% seen once. Sequenced sample: peripheral blood. Receptors originate from a male donor with acute or convalescent COVID-19.

A single count supports this clone. The chain employs TRBV7-2 and TRBJ2-5, with D perhaps matching TRBD1 (5 bases). The CDR3 contains 15 residues. Germline values: CDR1 SGHTA, CDR2 FQGNSA. V lost 1 base, J lost 2 bases, and 11 bases lay in between. The CDR3: CASSLDLGPQETQYF. The CDR3 DNA reads as TGTGCCAGCAGCTTAGATCTGGGGCCTCAAGAGACCCAGTACTTC. The entire variable domain, with the rest obtained from reference TRBV7-2 and TRBJ2-5, is as follows: GAGVSQSPSNKVTEKGKDVELRCDPISGHTALYWYRQSLGQGLEFLIYFQGNSAPDKSGLPSDRFSAERTGGSVSTLTIQRTQQEDSAVYLCASSLDLGPQETQYFGPGTRLLVL.

CDR3 coding DNA: TGTGCCAGCTCACCATCGGCAGGGGTCAATGAGCAGTTCTTC. This codes for CASSPSAGVNEQFF. The V gene is TRBV18, the J gene TRBJ2-1; TRBD1 is a possible D gene (6 bases). The CDR3 has 14 residues. Trimming took 2 bases from V and 6 from J, leaving 11 bases between them. Germline CDR1 reads KGHSH; CDR2 reads LQKENI. Based on the CDR3 plus reference TRBV18 and TRBJ2-1, the full variable domain is NAGVMQNPRHLVRRRGQEARLRCSPMKGHSHVYWYRQLPEEGLKFMVYLQKENIIDESGMPKERFSAEFPKEGPSILRIQQVVRGDSAAYFCASSPSAGVNEQFFGPGTRLTVL.

The chain has TRBV24-1 and TRBJ1-6, with 10 bases aligning to TRBD1. V lost 6 bases, J lost 8 bases, and 3 bases stayed unmatched. Looked up from germline, CDR1 is KGHDR and CDR2 is SFDVKD. This CDR3 comprises 14 residues. The CDR3 DNA reads TGTGCCACCAGTCCGGGACAGGGGTATTCACCCCTCCACTTT. Translated: CATSPGQGYSPLHF.

The CDR3 sequence: CASRAEKNYGYTF. CDR3 in DNA: TGTGCCAGCAGGGCGGAAAAGAACTATGGCTACACCTTC. V gene TRBV5-4 combines with J gene TRBJ1-2; D uncertain. There are 13 residues in the CDR3. The germline V gene encodes CDR1 SGHNT and CDR2 YYREEE (reference sequence). Between the trimmed V and J ends, which lost 5 bases and 2 bases, there was a span of 10 bases.

This clone appeared once. This chain links TRBV14 with TRBJ2-1, with TRBD2 identical over 11 bases. In germline, CDR1 is SGHDN, CDR2 FVKESK. The V segment lost 4 bases and the J segment 5 bases; nucleotides outside the gene matches: 4. The CDR3 runs 15 residues. CDR3 amino acids: CASSLSGGAHNEQFF. The CDR3 coding sequence is TGTGCCAGCAGCCTTAGCGGGGGGGCCCACAATGAGCAGTTCTTC.

This clone has just one count. The chain recombines TRBV5-4 with TRBJ2-2, with 12 bases identical to TRBD1. V shed 4 bases, J shed 6 bases, and the junction held 7 bases outside the gene matches. The CDR3 totals 16 residues. Germline values: CDR1 SGHNT, CDR2 YYREEE (reference sequence). The CDR3: CASSPGTGGASGELFF. As DNA, the CDR3 is TGTGCCAGCAGCCCAGGGACAGGGGGCGCGTCCGGGGAGCTGTTTTTT. Looking up the rest from reference TRBV5-4 and TRBJ2-2 gives the full variable domain: ETGVTQSPTHLIKTRGQQVTLRCSSQSGHNTVSWYQQALGQGPQFIFQYYREEENGRGNFPPRFSGLQFPNYSSELNVNALELDDSALYLCASSPGTGGASGELFFGEGSRLTVL.

CDR3 residues: CASRVSGDSGNTIYF. In DNA form, the CDR3 reads TGTGCCAGCAGGGTTAGCGGTGACTCTGGAAACACCATATATTTT. This chain joins TRBV6-6 and TRBJ1-3; D is uncertain. The CDR3 is 15 residues long. Germline V gene lookup returns CDR1 MNHNY and CDR2 SVGAGI (reference sequence). Trimming left V 6 bases short and J 0 bases short, with 12 bases between.

The V and J genes are TRBV10-3 and TRBJ1-5; D uncertain. The length of the CDR3 is 14 residues. The V end was cut by 0 bases, the J end by 2 bases, with 5 bases between. The germline V gene has CDR1 ENHRY and CDR2 SYGVKD. The CDR3 here is CAISESFGNQPQHF. For the CDR3, the DNA is TGTGCCATCAGTGAGTCGTTCGGCAATCAGCCCCAGCATTTT.

The chain couples TRBV7-9 to TRBJ2-7; 12 bases are a match to TRBD2. CDR3 length equals 16 residues. V lost 6 bases, J lost 6 bases, and 12 bases stayed unmatched. Germline-derived CDR1 and CDR2 are SEHNR and FQNEAQ (reference sequence). CDR3 amino acids: CASSWVLAGGPLEQYF. CDR3 bases: TGTGCCAGCAGTTGGGTCCTAGCGGGGGGGCCCCTCGAGCAGTACTTC.

This chain links TRBV7-9 with TRBJ2-7; the D gene is possibly TRBD1 (6 bases). V gave up 2 bases and J gave up 1 base, with 12 bases separating them. CDR3 length equals 15 residues. The germline gives CDR1 SEHNR, CDR2 FQNEAQ (reference sequence). The CDR3 loop is CASSLSGTPSYEQYF. The CDR3 nucleotides read TGTGCCAGCAGCTTATCGGGGACACCATCCTACGAGCAGTACTTC.

The rearrangement joins TRBV20-1 to TRBJ2-1, with 9 bases lining up with TRBD1. This CDR3 comprises 16 residues. Germline V gives CDR1 DFQATT, CDR2 SNEGSKA (reference sequence). V shed 3 bases, J shed 4 bases, and the junction held 10 bases outside the gene matches. The CDR3 spells CSASNLQGAGYNEQFF. Written as DNA, the CDR3 is TGCAGTGCTAGTAATCTACAGGGGGCAGGTTACAATGAGCAGTTCTTC.

The chain combines TRBV6-5 with TRBJ1-6, with D maybe TRBD1 (5 bases). Germline V CDR1 and CDR2: MNHEY, SVGAGI. This CDR3 spans 15 amino acids. V dropped 4 bases and J dropped 5 bases, with 12 bases sitting between them. CDR3 residues: CASSSGTWDNSPLHF. For the CDR3, the DNA is TGTGCCAGCAGTTCCGGGACTTGGGATAATTCACCCCTCCACTTT.

The chain employs TRBV30 and TRBJ2-7; possible D gene TRBD1, 6 bases. V lost 3 bases and J lost 1, with 10 bases in between. CDR3 length: 13 amino acids. The germline V gene has CDR1 GTSNPN and CDR2 SVGIG (reference sequence). In DNA form, the CDR3 reads TGTGCCTGGAGAGGACAGTTTTCCTACGAGCAGTACTTC. It encodes CAWRGQFSYEQYF.

This clone turned up a few times. CDR3 coding DNA: TGCGCCAGCAGCCAAGCCCCGGGACAGGGGGCGTCCTACGAGCAGTACTTC. Translated, it gives CASSQAPGQGASYEQYF. This chain connects TRBV4-1 to TRBJ2-7; 12 positions match TRBD1. Per germline, CDR1 MGHRA and CDR2 YSYEKL. The CDR3 covers 17 residues. The junction had 5 bases not matched to a gene; V was cut back by 1 base and J by 1 base.

A word on this clone: Within the sample, other DNA sequences also encode this same CDR3. The chain carries TRBV6-5 and TRBJ1-1, with 8 bases lining up with TRBD1. CDR3 size: 12 residues. V shed 6 bases and J 4 bases; nucleotides not matched to a gene: 1. Germline V CDR1 and CDR2: MNHEY, SVGAGI. The CDR3 sequence is CASRTGGTEAFF. CDR3 coding DNA: TGTGCCAGCAGAACAGGGGGCACTGAAGCTTTCTTT.

V and J are TRBV2 and TRBJ1-2, with a possible D match to TRBD1 (6 bases). Germline CDR1 SNHLY, CDR2 FYNNEI. The CDR3 has 14 amino acids. The V gene lost 3 bases and the J gene lost 3 bases, with 11 bases spanning the gap. The CDR3 loop reads CASSEHRVDYGYTF. The CDR3 nucleotides are TGTGCCAGCAGTGAGCACAGGGTAGACTATGGCTACACCTTC.

The chain recombines TRBV7-9 with TRBJ2-3, with TRBD2 matching 7 bases. The length of the CDR3 is 19 residues. The V gene end was trimmed by 2 bases and the J gene end by 3 bases; junction bases not matched to a gene: 17. Germline assignment: CDR1 SEHNR and CDR2 FQNEAQ (reference sequence). CDR3 loop: CASSLSGGGAGVGTDTQYF. The CDR3 DNA follows: TGTGCCAGCAGCTTAAGTGGCGGTGGGGCGGGGGTAGGGACAGATACGCAGTATTTT.

This sequence joins TRBV6-1 and TRBJ2-1; TRBD2 matches 13 bases. CDR1 and CDR2 from the germline V gene are MNHNS and SASEGT. There are 15 residues in the CDR3. Trimming cost V 2 bases and J 7 bases; bases outside gene matches: 2. The CDR3 DNA reads as TGTGCCAGCAGTGAAACGGGACTAGCGGGGAATGAGCAGTTCTTC. This encodes CASSETGLAGNEQFF.

This clone was found once. The J gene is TRBJ2-1, the V gene TRBV3-1 (or the pseudogene TRBV3-2); weak D call: TRBD2 (5 bases). V lost 3 bases to trimming and J lost 0 bases, with 12 bases between them. This CDR3 is built from 16 residues. Germline loops: CDR1 LGHDT, CDR2 YNNKEL (reference sequence). In nucleotides, the CDR3 is TGTGCCAGCAGCCACGGTGGTGGGAGCTCCTACAATGAGCAGTTCTTC. Residues: CASSHGGGSSYNEQFF.

The chain has TRBV12-3 or TRBV12-4 and TRBJ2-2; the D gene is possibly TRBD2 (6 bases). The CDR3 covers 13 residues. V gave up 6 bases and J gave up 1 base, with 6 bases separating them. The CDR3 DNA sequence: TGTGCCAGCAGGCGGGGGAACACCGGGGAGCTGTTTTTT. Translated: CASRRGNTGELFF.

The chain uses TRBV3-1 (or the pseudogene TRBV3-2) and TRBJ1-2, with 7 bases aligning to TRBD1. Germline assignment: CDR1 LGHDT and CDR2 YNNKEL (reference sequence). V shed 2 bases, J shed 7 bases, and the junction held 4 bases outside the gene matches. The CDR3 sequence is 13 residues long. CDR3 in DNA: TGTGCCAGCAGCCAAAGGCAGGGGGTTGGCTACACCTTC. Encoded protein: CASSQRQGVGYTF.

The chain uses TRBV10-3 and TRBJ1-5; no clear D. V lost 3 bases to trimming and J lost 3 bases, with 3 bases between them. Germline CDR1 and CDR2: ENHRY and SYGVKD. CDR3 length: 12 amino acids. The CDR3 here is CAISDNNQPQHF. The CDR3 nucleotides read TGTGCCATCAGTGACAACAATCAGCCCCAGCATTTT.

The chain recombines TRBV7-2 with TRBJ2-3; TRBD2 agrees at 13 bases. V lost 4 bases and J lost 5; bases outside the gene matches: 6. This CDR3 spans 16 amino acids. Germline V lookup: CDR1 SGHTA, CDR2 FQGNSA. CDR3 loop: CASSYGLAGEGDTQYF. The CDR3 DNA reads TGTGCCAGCAGCTACGGACTAGCGGGGGAGGGAGATACGCAGTATTTT.

The V call is TRBV29-1, the J call TRBJ1-1; tentatively, D is TRBD1 (5 bases). The CDR3 is made up of 15 amino acids. With 0 bases removed from V and 5 bases from J, the gap between germline ends came to 16 bases. Germline CDR1 and CDR2: SQVTM and ANQGSEA. DNA of the CDR3: TGCAGCGTTGAAGATCCTGGGGGAGGAAGAACTGAAGCTTTCTTT. This encodes CSVEDPGGGRTEAFF.